This entry lists 18 T cell receptor beta chains sequenced from one sample in a study of shared clonotypes between healthy human individuals. Libraries were prepared by immunoSEQ multiplex PCR; TCRdb keeps only in-frame clonotypes and omits some of them. Of roughly 2,500,000 clones in the sample, 93% are singletons; the top ten hold approximately 0.35%. Sequenced sample: naive CD4+ T cells from PBMCs. The subset here: CD45RA+ positively selected. These receptors all stem from a man between 18 and 29 years old in good health. Some clones in this sample may be carry-over from other donors' samples.

The chain recombines TRBV5-1 with TRBJ1-1; 7 nucleotides match TRBD1. Germline lookup yields CDR1 SGHRS and CDR2 YFSETQ. This CDR3 has 14 residues. Unmatched junction bases numbered 6, after V lost 4 bases and J lost 3 bases. The CDR3 nucleotides read TGCGCCAGCAGCCCGACAGGGTGGGACACTGAAGCTTTCTTT. Its translation: CASSPTGWDTEAFF.

The CDR3 reads CASRDANYGYTF. CDR3 coding DNA: TGTGCCAGCAGGGACGCTAACTATGGCTACACCTTC. The chain carries TRBV6-5 and TRBJ1-2; no firm D call. Germline CDR1 is MNHEY and CDR2 is SVGAGI. CDR3 length: 12 amino acids. V lost 6 bases to trimming and J lost 0 bases, with 5 bases between them.

The chain uses TRBV5-8 and TRBJ1-5, with 11 bases that match TRBD1. V gave up 4 bases and J gave up 4 bases; unmatched junction bases: 4. CDR3 length equals 15 residues. CDR1 and CDR2 (germline): SGHTS, YDEGEE. The chain's CDR3 is CASSPRDRGNQPQHF. Written as DNA, the CDR3 is TGTGCCAGCAGCCCCAGGGACAGGGGGAATCAGCCCCAGCATTTT.

This clone was seen more than once but under ten times. The chain recombines TRBV7-3 with TRBJ1-1; D not certain. V lost 6 bases and J lost 1, with 9 bases in between. From germline, CDR1 is SGHTA and CDR2 FQGTGA. The CDR3 is made up of 13 amino acids. Written as DNA, the CDR3 is TGTGCCAGCAGAGCACTCCCGAACACTGAAGCTTTCTTT. This codes for CASRALPNTEAFF. Full variable domain (remainder filled in from reference TRBV7-3 and TRBJ1-1): GAGVSQTPSNKVTEKGKYVELRCDPISGHTALYWYRQSLGQGPEFLIYFQGTGAADDSGLPNDRFFAVRPEGSVSTLKIQRTERGDSAVYLCASRALPNTEAFFGQGTRLTVV.

V gene TRBV5-1 combines with J gene TRBJ2-1; D remains ambiguous. Germline CDR1 and CDR2: SGHRS and YFSETQ. The ends were cut back, 2 bases at V and 12 bases at J, with 15 bases in the middle. This CDR3 has 13 residues. CDR3 nucleotide sequence: TGCGCCAGCAGCTTTTCTCCGGCCGACCCGCAGTTCTTC. Translation: CASSFSPADPQFF. The entire variable domain, with the rest obtained from reference TRBV5-1 and TRBJ2-1, is as follows: KAGVTQTPRYLIKTRGQQVTLSCSPISGHRSVSWYQQTPGQGLQFLFEYFSETQRNKGNFPGRFSGRQFSNSRSEMNVSTLELGDSALYLCASSFSPADPQFFGPGTRLTVL.

The chain has TRBV6-1 and TRBJ2-7; possible D gene TRBD2, 6 bases. This CDR3 is 13 amino acids long. Germline loops: CDR1 MNHNS, CDR2 SASEGT. The V end was cut by 6 bases, the J end by 7 bases, with 16 bases between. Written as DNA, the CDR3 is TGTGCCAGCAGAGGTGCGGGGACCGAAGAGCAGTACTTC. Protein product: CASRGAGTEEQYF.

This clone was seen more than once but under ten times. J is TRBJ1-5 and V is TRBV28, with unresolved D. From germline, CDR1 is MDHEN and CDR2 SYDVKM. This CDR3 has 15 residues. Trimming cost V 7 bases and J 10 bases, with 23 bases left between them. The DNA for the CDR3 is TGTGCCAGCACCTTAGGACGGGAGGGATTGATACCCCAGCATTTT. It yields the protein CASTLGREGLIPQHF.

Comments on this clone: In the same sample, other DNA sequences code for this CDR3. In nucleotides, the CDR3 is TGCAGCGTTGCCGGGTTTTACGAGCAGTACTTC. Translating gives CSVAGFYEQYF. The rearrangement joins TRBV29-1 to TRBJ2-7; D uncertain. The length of the CDR3 is 11 residues. The V end lost 4 bases, the J end lost 4 bases, and 8 bases lay between the germline ends. Germline V gene lookup returns CDR1 SQVTM and CDR2 ANQGSEA.

The CDR3 loop reads CASGSVMGTPHSNQPQHF. CDR3 DNA sequence: TGTGCTAGTGGTTCGGTAATGGGGACACCTCATAGCAATCAGCCCCAGCATTTT. The V call is TRBV12-5, the J call TRBJ1-5; tentatively, D is TRBD1 (6 bases). Germline loops: CDR1 LGHNT, CDR2 FRNRAP. CDR3 length equals 18 residues. V was shortened by 4 bases and J by 0 bases, with 19 bases between the two germline ends.

J is TRBJ2-3 and V is TRBV7-7; D is unresolved. There are 13 residues in the CDR3. Germline V gives CDR1 SSHAT, CDR2 FNYEAQ (reference sequence). V gave up 1 base and J gave up 4 bases, with 6 bases separating them. The CDR3 is CASSLGVADTQYF. In DNA form, the CDR3 reads TGTGCCAGCAGCTTAGGAGTCGCAGATACGCAGTATTTT. Supplemented by reference TRBV7-7 and TRBJ2-3, the full variable domain reads GAGVSQSPRYKVTKRGQDVTLRCDPISSHATLYWYQQALGQGPEFLTYFNYEAQPDKSGLPSDRFSAERPEGSISTLTIQRTEQRDSAMYRCASSLGVADTQYFGPGTRLTVL.

The chain employs TRBV19 and TRBJ1-5; no firm D call. The CDR3 spans 15 residues. CDR1 is LNHDA and CDR2 is SQIVND in the germline V gene (reference sequence). Trimming left V 0 bases short and J 0 bases short, with 6 bases between. The CDR3 DNA reads as TGTGCCAGTAGTATAGACAGAGTTAGCAATCAGCCCCAGCATTTT. This translates into CASSIDRVSNQPQHF.

The rearrangement joins TRBV19 to TRBJ1-2; D is perhaps TRBD1 (6 bases). The CDR3 totals 13 residues. Trimming took 4 bases from V and 5 from J, leaving 11 bases between them. Germline loops: CDR1 LNHDA, CDR2 SQIVND (reference sequence). As DNA, the CDR3 is TGTGCCAGTAGTAAGGGGGTGTTGTATGGCTACACCTTC. Protein: CASSKGVLYGYTF.

V usage is TRBV5-4 and J usage is TRBJ2-7; 9 nucleotides line up with TRBD1. CDR1 SGHNT and CDR2 YYREEE come from the germline V gene (reference sequence). The CDR3 extends over 15 amino acids. Losses at the gene ends were 4 bases for V and 5 bases for J; bases not matched to a gene: 10. CDR3 loop: CASSSPGTGRHEQYF. DNA for the CDR3: TGTGCCAGCAGCAGTCCTGGGACAGGGCGCCACGAGCAGTACTTC.

This clone appeared a single time. Distinct nucleotide sequences in the sample also encode this CDR3. The V and J genes are TRBV7-9 and TRBJ1-1; the match to TRBD1 covers 9 bases. The CDR3 runs 13 residues. The V gene's germline CDR1 is SEHNR and CDR2 FQNEAQ (reference sequence). Losses at the gene ends were 4 bases for V and 5 bases for J; bases not matched to a gene: 2. The CDR3 bases are TGTGCCAGCAGCTCGGACAGGGGTACTGAAGCTTTCTTT. It codes for CASSSDRGTEAFF.

The chain has TRBV19 and TRBJ1-2; 7 positions match TRBD1. The CDR3 has 14 residues. The junction had 6 bases not matched to a gene; V was cut back by 3 bases and J by 5 bases. CDR1 LNHDA and CDR2 SQIVND come from the germline V gene (reference sequence). CDR3 in DNA: TGTGCCAGTAGTATGCTACAGGGGCAATATGGCTACACCTTC. Amino acids: CASSMLQGQYGYTF.

V gene TRBV7-9 combines with J gene TRBJ2-7; no clear D gene. Between the trimmed V and J ends, which lost 5 bases and 2 bases, there was a span of 13 bases. There are 14 residues in the CDR3. Germline CDR1 reads SEHNR; CDR2 reads FQNEAQ (reference sequence). CDR3 in amino acids: CASSPAGPTYEQYF. CDR3 DNA: TGTGCCAGCAGCCCTGCAGGCCCTACCTACGAGCAGTACTTC.

Details on this clone: Other DNA sequences from this sample encode an identical CDR3 as well. The chain joins TRBV27 to TRBJ2-5, with TRBD1 identical over 7 bases. Trimming removed 5 bases from V and 4 bases from J; junction bases left unmatched: 4. This CDR3 has 13 residues. Germline V lookup: CDR1 MNHEY, CDR2 SMNVEV (reference sequence). The DNA of the CDR3 is TGTGCCAGCAGTCCGAGGACAGGAGAGACCCAGTACTTC. The encoded protein is CASSPRTGETQYF.

The chain joins TRBV4-1 to TRBJ1-1; D is possibly TRBD1 (5 bases). V was clipped by 0 bases and J by 5 bases, with 13 bases between them. CDR1 and CDR2 from the germline V gene are MGHRA and YSYEKL. The CDR3 has 15 amino acids. As DNA, the CDR3 is TGCGCCAGCAGCCAAGACGAGGGGCGAGGGACTGAAGCTTTCTTT. Protein product: CASSQDEGRGTEAFF.